This TCR beta chain is drawn from a study of T cells in Graves' hyperthyroidism and ophthalmopathy. Looking at the study overall: Peripheral blood was obtained at initial diagnosis, preceding any treatment.

This clonotype appeared many times. In germline, CDR1 is SGHDN, CDR2 FVKESK. This CDR3 contains 15 residues. Trimming removed 0 bases at V and 6 bases at J, with 15 bases between. The TCR beta CDR3 regions underwent amplification using RNA transcripts as the source. Using the HTBI primer set, a first-round RT-PCR was run on the TCR CDR3. One entry per CDR3 protein, called by TCRdb with MiXCR from the multiplex PCR reads. The sample lists hundreds of thousands of distinct CDR3 sequences, 15% to 18% occurring once. Sequenced input: blood. The chain recombines TRBV14 with TRBJ2-7, with D hard to call. The source of this sequence is a woman between 18 and 30 years old with Graves' hyperthyroidism. CDR3 in DNA: TGTGCCAGCAGCCAAGATCTAAGAGGAAGCCTCGAGCAGTACTTC. Its translation: CASSQDLRGSLEQYF.